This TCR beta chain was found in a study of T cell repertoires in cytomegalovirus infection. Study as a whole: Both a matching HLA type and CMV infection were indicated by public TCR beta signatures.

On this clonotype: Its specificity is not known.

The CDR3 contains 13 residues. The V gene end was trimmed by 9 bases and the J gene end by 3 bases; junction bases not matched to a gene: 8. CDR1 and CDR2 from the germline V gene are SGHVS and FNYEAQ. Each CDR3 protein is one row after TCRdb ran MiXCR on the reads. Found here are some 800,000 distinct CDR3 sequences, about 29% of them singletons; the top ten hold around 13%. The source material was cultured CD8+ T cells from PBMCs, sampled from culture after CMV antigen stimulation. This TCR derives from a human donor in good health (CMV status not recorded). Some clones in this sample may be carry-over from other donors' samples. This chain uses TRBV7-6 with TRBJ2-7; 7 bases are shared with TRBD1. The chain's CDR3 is CASGPGQNYEQYF. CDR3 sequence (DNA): TGTGCCAGTGGGCCGGGACAGAACTACGAGCAGTACTTC.